This TCR beta chain is from a study of shared clonotypes between healthy human individuals. Study summary: The donors, a couple of women and three men, were aged 18 to 49. There were three CD4 naive, three CD4 memory, two CD8 naive and one CD8 memory plates per donor.

The CDR3 is 13 residues long. Germline trimming cut 5 bases from V and 7 bases from J; bases unmatched to any gene: 4. CDR1 is SEHNR and CDR2 is FQNEAQ in the germline V gene (reference sequence). This clone was observed once. The authors loaded around 190 ng DNA, 27,000 or so T cell genomes, into sorted-subset replicate PCRs. Generated by immunoSEQ multiplex PCR, the TCRdb table keeps only in-frame clones and is missing some. The sample yields over 950,000 clones, 60% to 85% seen once. The V and J genes are TRBV7-9 and TRBJ1-2; 10 nucleotides agree with TRBD1. Source material: memory CD4+ T cells from PBMCs. Documented subset: CD45RA-negative fraction. This TCR derives from a man younger than 35 in good health. Some clones in this sample may be carry-over from other donors' samples. The chain's CDR3 is CASSQGDRGGYTF. In DNA form, the CDR3 reads TGTGCCAGCAGCCAGGGGGACAGGGGTGGCTACACCTTC.